Given below is one T cell receptor beta chain in context. Its antigen remains undetermined. Qualities for individual bases were not recorded, and no much larger clone is one base off. The immunoSEQ hsTCRB v3.0 assay was used at survey level resolution for TRB variable region sequencing. The targeted TRB sequencing depth was roughly 35,000-50,000 T-cell genomes per sample. Pooled TRB libraries were sequenced on an Illumina MiSeq with a v3 150-cycle kit. As for the original processing: Repertoire analysis was run in R within a reproducible Nextflow workflow that covered QC, data transformation and analysis. LymphoSeq2, an R package for exploring AIRR-Seq data, was used to implement custom analyses. After excluding a handful of samples that yielded fewer than 5000 total TRB sequences, some 190 HIV repertoires remained for analysis. Of the roughly 190 retained HIV repertoires, almost 60 were collected before and about 130 after ART initiation. Repertoires were downsampled to 5000 TRB nucleotide sequences, with summary statistics averaged over 100 downsampling iterations. The analysis kept only TRB sequences whose CDR3 regions were at least seven amino acids long. Diversity was assessed using a clonality score derived from Shannon entropy and using the Gini coefficient. In the repertoire networks, any two of the top 5000 CDR3 amino acid sequences were connected whenever the two sequences differed by an edit distance of one. GLIPH2 predicted antigen specificity groups and MHC restriction for TRB CDR3 amino acid sequences. CDR3 amino acid sequences were matched against VDJdb and McPAS-TCR to flag known CMV, EBV, HIV or tissue antigen associations. Pre-ART, post-ART and control groups were compared with Wilcoxon signed-rank tests and Holm-Bonferroni correction. TCRdb took this table from immuneACCESS and kept in-frame rearrangements with V and J called. Such tables lack part of the clones; where checked against another copy, unresolved V genes explain under half of the gap, and the rest is unexplained. That table is the source of V, J and clone size, and D and trimming were worked out from the DNA. This sample is represented by 48,000 or so clones; around four fifths of them were singletons. The top ten clones comprise around 3.1% of the sample.

This sample was taken from a study of long-term antiretroviral therapy in people with HIV (dated by TCRdb to between 2021 and 2024). Broadly, across the study: The earliest samples were collected approximately a decade before the 2015 WHO recommendation for immediate ART, a period when ART was typically delayed until CD4 counts fell. Whether ART initiation and durable HIV suppression were associated with changes in peripheral blood TRB repertoire composition and diversity was tested in a retrospective serial study. The cohort contributed over 150 cryopreserved PBMC samples from about 33 adults with confirmed HIV infection, collected serially over a mean of approximately 6 years (range 1-12). About 35% of the 30 participants with HIV were female. Test extractions of a monoclonal T-cell line alongside a few dozen polyclonal samples showed no cross-contamination during QIAcube processing. Paper-wide results and their limitations: Since PBMC availability was limited, sequencing covered only the TCR beta chain, with no alpha chain pairing. The samples were dated from the mid-2000s to the late 2010s, and the ART regimens that were used may be less effective than current ART regimens. Starting ART was linked to a significant rise in TRB diversity, yet even after long-term ART the diversity remained significantly lower than in transplant donor controls. At every time point, the repertoire was dominated by expanded TRB clones first identified before ART initiation, although this dominance fluctuated and, in many PLHIV, declined after ART. Because cell numbers in pre-ART samples were limited, unsorted PBMC were profiled instead of sorted CD4+ and CD8+ T cells. No data were available on ART adherence, viral resistance or therapy changes, limiting inferences about post-ART repertoire changes. Narrower CDR3 length ranges were observed in HIV repertoires than in controls, and an antigen-experienced repertoire with only a slight naive shift after ART was suggested by the network structure.

Inclusion was restricted to participants for whom at least one PBMC sample before ART initiation and at least two post-ART samples were available. All participants with HIV were treated in the United States of America. Cryopreserved samples of about 0.9-11 million PBMC were thawed and washed before DNA extraction. At the time of the earliest PBMC sample for each participant with HIV, ages ranged from roughly 23 to 60 years. PBMC samples from each participant spanned 1-4 timepoints before ART initiation and 2-8 timepoints after ART initiation, with a median of 7 samples. Serial HIV viral load, CD4+ T-cell count, ART history and demographic data were obtained for every participant. Genomic DNA was extracted from unsorted PBMC with a Qiagen kit on a QIAcube, processed in batches of 12 samples. V lost 0 bases and J lost 7 bases; the stretch between them is 21 bases long. CDR1 and CDR2, per the germline V gene (reference sequence), are SEHNR and FQNEAQ. The CDR3 covers 17 residues, taking in both the cysteine and the phenylalanine. Left in the record is the CDR3 DNA by itself, 51 bases read in frame from the first base.

The rearranged segments are TRBV7-9 and TRBJ1-2; a confident D gene designation cannot be given. The source material was unsorted PBMCs, sampled 0.8 years after starting antiretroviral therapy. The TCR was taken from a woman between 18 and 30 years old with HIV. The CDR3 region reads CASSLASIRLGIGGYTF. The bases are TGTGCCAGCAGCTTAGCTAGTATAAGGCTAGGGATCGGTGGCTACACCTTC.